This T cell receptor beta chain was sequenced in a study of blood T cell repertoires in COVID-19. Whole-study context: The samples span acute and convalescent COVID-19 from the United States, Italy and Spain.

Produced via immunoSEQ multiplex PCR; TCRdb's table is partial and in-frame only. The table has fewer than 300,000 clones, 65% to 90% seen once. The germline V gene encodes CDR1 LGHNA and CDR2 YNFKEQ. V lost 1 base to trimming and J lost 1 base, with 8 bases between them. The CDR3 runs to 16 residues. Sequencing was performed on peripheral blood. V usage is TRBV4-2 and J usage is TRBJ2-6; D uncertain. The receptor was isolated from a middle-aged man with active or convalescent COVID-19. This CDR3 reads CASSQGGGSGANVLTF. CDR3 nucleotides: TGTGCCAGCAGCCAAGGAGGCGGTTCTGGGGCCAACGTCCTGACTTTC.